This passage covers 19 T cell receptor beta chains from one sample sequenced in a study of breast tumors, draining lymph nodes, adjacent tissues (dated by TCRdb to 2015 to 2016). Library creation used multiplex PCR. The data were produced on an Illumina HiSeq 2000. TCRdb passed the public sequencing reads through fastp at Q25 and MiXCR, retaining productive beta sequences. Rows with one shared CDR3 protein collapse into an entry with the most common genes and DNA. The sample table holds about 89,000 distinct CDR3 sequences, of which 25% to 35% were seen once. The ten largest clonotypes hold 8.1% of the sample. The axillary draining lymph nodes of breast cancer patients were the source of the lymph node samples. The specimen sequenced was axillary lymph node tissue. The source is a female donor with breast cancer. Some clones in this sample may be carry-over from other donors' samples.

The chain has TRBV9 and TRBJ1-6, with 10 positions matching TRBD1. Unmatched junction bases numbered 8, after V lost 4 bases and J lost 10 bases. The CDR3 extends over 15 amino acids. The V gene's germline CDR1 is SGDLS and CDR2 YYNGEE. The CDR3 loop is CASSTQDRGRSPLHF. The CDR3 DNA is TGTGCCAGCAGCACTCAGGACAGGGGGAGATCACCCCTCCACTTT.

This clonotype has ten or more counts. The V gene is TRBV11-3, the J gene TRBJ2-5; 8 bases fit TRBD1. The CDR3 runs to 13 residues. Trimming cost V 6 bases and J 4 bases; bases outside gene matches: 4. Germline values: CDR1 SGHNT, CDR2 YENEEA. The CDR3 is CASSLQGGETQYF. CDR3 bases: TGTGCCAGCAGTTTACAGGGGGGAGAGACCCAGTACTTC. Using reference TRBV11-3 and TRBJ2-5 for the parts outside the CDR3, the full variable domain is EAGVVQSPRYKIIEKKQPVAFWCNPISGHNTLYWYLQNLGQGPELLIRYENEEAVDDSQLPKDRFSAERLKGVDSTLKIQPAELGDSAVYLCASSLQGGETQYFGPGTRLLVL.

This clonotype was detected ten times or more. This chain links TRBV20-1 with TRBJ2-7; 9 bases align to TRBD1. This CDR3 has 12 amino acids. The J segment lost 7 bases and the V segment lost 6 bases, leaving 7 bases of the junction unmatched. Per germline, CDR1 DFQATT and CDR2 SNEGSKA (reference sequence). CDR3 sequence reads: CSATGTGWEQYF. CDR3 nucleotide sequence: TGCAGTGCAACCGGGACAGGGTGGGAGCAGTACTTC.

Worth noting for this clonotype: A much larger clone lies a single base off, so this may be a read error. The rearrangement links TRBV9 to TRBJ2-2, with D possibly TRBD2 on 6 matching bases. Germline V gene lookup returns CDR1 SGDLS and CDR2 YYNGEE. The CDR3 has 14 residues. CDR3 sequence: CASSVGGFTGGLFF. For the CDR3, the DNA is TGTGCCAGCAGCGTAGGAGGGTTCACCGGGGGGCTGTTTTTT.

This clonotype occurred many times. The chain is built from TRBV24-1 and TRBJ1-2; D gene uncertain. Germline CDR1 and CDR2: KGHDR and SFDVKD. The CDR3 runs 13 residues. The ends were cut back, 4 bases at V and 0 bases at J, with 5 bases in the middle. The CDR3 DNA reads TGTGCCACCAGTGACAGAACTAACTATGGCTACACCTTC. Amino acid sequence: CATSDRTNYGYTF.

The chain carries TRBV9 and TRBJ1-1, with D perhaps TRBD1 (5 bases). Germline V gene sequence: CDR1 SGDLS, CDR2 YYNGEE. Deletions cut 4 bases from V and 2 bases from J, with 12 bases between. The CDR3 has 14 amino acids. In DNA form, the CDR3 reads TGTGCCAGCAGCCAAGGGACGGTAAACACTGAAGCTTTCTTT. Protein product: CASSQGTVNTEAFF.

This clonotype was recorded many times. The V gene is TRBV30, the J gene TRBJ1-3; D remains unclear. CDR1 GTSNPN and CDR2 SVGIG come from the germline V gene (reference sequence). V was shortened by 3 bases and J by 1 base, with 19 bases between the two germline ends. This CDR3 is 17 amino acids long. CDR3 sequence (DNA): TGTGCCTGGAGGGAATTAGGTCAGGAGCGATCTGGAAACACCATATATTTT. This codes for CAWRELGQERSGNTIYF.

This clonotype occurred many times. The gene calls are TRBV19 and TRBJ2-1; 9 positions match TRBD1. V lost 7 bases to trimming and J lost 6 bases; unmatched junction nucleotides: 10. The CDR3 spans 15 residues. The germline CDR1 and CDR2 sequences are LNHDA and SQIVND (reference sequence). CDR3 nucleotide sequence: TGTGCCAGTACCCTATCGGACAGGGGTGTCAATGAGCAGTTCTTC. The encoded protein is CASTLSDRGVNEQFF.

Details on this clonotype: A clone one base away is much larger, so this may be a read error. V gene TRBV6-9 combines with J gene TRBJ2-3; D unresolved. Germline assignment: CDR1 MNHGY and CDR2 SVAAGI. The CDR3 is made up of 9 amino acids. The CDR3 DNA reads TGTGCCAGTTCCCATACGCGGTATTTT. Protein product: CASSHTRYF.

The table lists this clonotype with many counts. The chain employs TRBV11-3 and TRBJ2-2; D gene ambiguous. The V gene's germline CDR1 is SGHNT and CDR2 YENEEA. The V end was cut by 0 bases, the J end by 8 bases, with 7 bases between. This CDR3 has 13 amino acids. The CDR3 region has the DNA TGTGCCAGCAGCTTAGACTTCCCAGGGGAGCTGTTTTTT. Translation: CASSLDFPGELFF.

This clonotype showed up many times. This sequence joins TRBV7-8 and TRBJ2-7; D remains unclear. The CDR3 spans 13 residues. V lost 0 bases to trimming and J lost 6 bases, with 9 bases between them. Germline V gives CDR1 SGHVS, CDR2 FQNEAQ. The CDR3: CASSLALGREQYF. DNA for the CDR3: TGTGCCAGCAGCTTAGCGCTGGGCCGCGAGCAGTACTTC.

This clonotype appeared once. At one of its ends the junction is not consistent with the germline gene, which may arise from a read error. The rearrangement joins TRBV7-2 to TRBJ2-7; D ambiguous. The CDR3 runs 15 residues. Germline-derived CDR1 and CDR2 are SGHTA and FQGNSA. CDR3 DNA: TGCGCCAGCAGCTTAATAAACAGCAGTCGGTACGAGCAGTACTTC. Protein product: CASSLINSSRYEQYF.

This clonotype was counted at least ten times. V usage is TRBV6-1 and J usage is TRBJ1-2; 10 positions agree with TRBD1. The V segment lost 6 bases and the J segment 8 bases; nucleotides outside the gene matches: 3. Germline V gives CDR1 MNHNS, CDR2 SASEGT. This CDR3 contains 12 residues. CDR3 loop: CASRGTGEGYTF. The CDR3 bases are TGTGCCAGCAGGGGGACAGGGGAGGGCTACACCTTC.

This clonotype was seen repeatedly, ten times or more. The V gene is TRBV19, the J gene TRBJ2-2; 7 bases line up with TRBD1. The CDR3 runs 19 residues. The V segment lost 4 bases and the J segment 5 bases; nucleotides outside the gene matches: 19. CDR1 and CDR2 (germline): LNHDA, SQIVND (reference sequence). CDR3 nucleotides: TGTGCCAGTAGTAATTCCCCCCCCCCCTTTGGACAGGAAACCGGGGAGCTGTTTTTT. Amino acids: CASSNSPPPFGQETGELFF.

This clonotype appeared a single time. The chain uses TRBV29-1 and TRBJ2-1; 14 positions agree with TRBD2. The CDR3 consists of 17 residues. Germline V gives CDR1 SQVTM, CDR2 ANQGSEA. V was pared by 6 bases and J by 3 bases, with 10 bases of the junction left unmatched. DNA for the CDR3: TGCAGCGTCGCCCCGGGACTAGCGGGAGTCAGCTACAATGAGCAGTTCTTC. It encodes CSVAPGLAGVSYNEQFF.

V gene TRBV29-1 combines with J gene TRBJ2-1; a weak D match, TRBD2 (5 bases). The CDR3 is made up of 11 amino acids. V gave up 8 bases and J gave up 9 bases, with 14 bases separating them. Germline CDR1 and CDR2: SQVTM and ANQGSEA. The CDR3 DNA reads as TGCAGCTTTCGACGAGGAGGTGAGCAGTTCTTC. Its protein is CSFRRGGEQFF.

As concerns this clonotype: A much larger clone sits a single nucleotide away, making a read error possible. This chain connects TRBV30 to TRBJ2-7; D not certain. The V gene's germline CDR1 is GTSNPN and CDR2 SVGIG (reference sequence). There are 13 residues in the CDR3. V shed 1 base and J shed 2 bases, with 9 bases lying between them. CDR3 loop: CAWSGLMAYEQYF. CDR3 DNA: TGTGCCTGGAGTGGTTTGATGGCCTACGAGCAGTACTTC.

This clonotype has ten or more counts. The J gene is TRBJ1-2, the V gene TRBV6-2 or TRBV6-3, with 9 bases aligning to TRBD1. The CDR3 length is 15 residues. The ends lost 6 bases at V and 4 bases at J; junction bases unmatched: 9. The germline gives CDR1 MNHEY, CDR2 SVGEGT. The CDR3 nucleotides are TGTGCCAGCAGGAATCCGGGACAGGGAACCTATGGCTACACCTTC. Protein: CASRNPGQGTYGYTF.

This clonotype came up many times. The chain combines TRBV6-1 with TRBJ2-5, with D possibly called TRBD1 or TRBD2 (5 bases each). This CDR3 is 15 amino acids long. V was shortened by 6 bases and J by 5 bases, with 19 bases between the two germline ends. The germline CDR1 and CDR2 sequences are MNHNS and SASEGT. The CDR3 sequence: CASSGGRGRGETQYF. The CDR3 bases are TGTGCCAGCAGCGGAGGTAGGGGCAGAGGGGAGACCCAGTACTTC.